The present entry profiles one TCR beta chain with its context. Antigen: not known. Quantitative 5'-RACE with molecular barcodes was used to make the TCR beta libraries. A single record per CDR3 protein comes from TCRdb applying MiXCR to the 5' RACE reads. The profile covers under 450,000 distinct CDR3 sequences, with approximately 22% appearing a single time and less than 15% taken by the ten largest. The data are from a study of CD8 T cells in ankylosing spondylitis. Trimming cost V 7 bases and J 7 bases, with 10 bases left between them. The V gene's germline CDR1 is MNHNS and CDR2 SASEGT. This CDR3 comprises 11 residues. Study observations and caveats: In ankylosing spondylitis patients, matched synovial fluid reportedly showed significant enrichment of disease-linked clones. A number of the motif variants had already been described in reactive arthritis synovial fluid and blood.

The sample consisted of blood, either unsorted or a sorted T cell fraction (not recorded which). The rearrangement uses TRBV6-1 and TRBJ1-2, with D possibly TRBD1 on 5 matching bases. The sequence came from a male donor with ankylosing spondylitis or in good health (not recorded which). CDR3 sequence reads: CASITGGGYTF. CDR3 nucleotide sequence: TGTGCCAGCATAACAGGCGGTGGCTACACCTTC.